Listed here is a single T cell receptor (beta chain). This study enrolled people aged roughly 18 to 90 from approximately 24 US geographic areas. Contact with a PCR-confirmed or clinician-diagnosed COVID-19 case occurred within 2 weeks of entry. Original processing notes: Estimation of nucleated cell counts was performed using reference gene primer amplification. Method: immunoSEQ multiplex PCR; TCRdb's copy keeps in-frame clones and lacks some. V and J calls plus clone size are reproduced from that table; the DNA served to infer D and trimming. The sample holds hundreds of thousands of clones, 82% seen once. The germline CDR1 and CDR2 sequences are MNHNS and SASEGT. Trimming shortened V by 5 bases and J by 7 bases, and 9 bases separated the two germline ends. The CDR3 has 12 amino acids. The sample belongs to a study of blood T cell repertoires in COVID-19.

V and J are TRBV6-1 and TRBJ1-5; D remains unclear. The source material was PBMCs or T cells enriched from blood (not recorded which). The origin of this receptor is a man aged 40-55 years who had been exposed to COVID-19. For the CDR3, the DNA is TGTGCCAGCAGTTATGTGGAGCAGCCCCAGCATTTT. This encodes CASSYVEQPQHF.